This TCR beta chain was recovered during a study of cytomegalovirus exposure and HLA in healthy donors (dated by TCRdb to 2016 to 2017). At the level of the whole study: The approximately 710 repertoires of the first cohort and the approximately 110 validation repertoires were produced on the same platform, according to a later analysis. High-throughput TCR immunosequencing, statistical association of individual TCRs with disease status, and machine learning were combined to predict cytomegalovirus infection status. The aim of the study was to test whether cataloging public T cell receptors could identify signatures of past pathogen exposure. Besides the first cohort of about 730 subjects, a separate validation cohort made up of 120 or so different subjects was used. General study outcomes and caveats: The study gave a list of under 200 TCR beta chains associated with cytomegalovirus. While some public TCRs were present in many individuals, most TCR sequences turned up only very rarely across donors. Three of the identified cytomegalovirus-associated TCR beta chains were confirmed in vitro to be specific for cytomegalovirus antigens. The classifier was reported to diagnose cytomegalovirus status with high specificity and sensitivity in both the original cohort and the validation cohort. It was suggested by the authors that the approach could potentially be generalized to other disease states and immunological phenotypes. All 120 or so repertoires were used to score co-occurrence in the validation cohort in a later analysis, because that analysis had no HLA typing for the cohort. In a later analysis, TCRs clustered in the first cohort were found to also tend to co-occur in the approximately 110 validation repertoires, with 94% of cluster scores above 0.

A remark on this clone: Its antigen remains undetermined. Per-nucleotide qualities are absent, and no much larger clonotype sits a single base away.

Donors formed part of the validation cohort, which comprised some 120 subjects and was distinct from the first cohort of under 850 subjects. Library preparation employed the immunoSEQ multiplex PCR assay. The published analysis was carried out like this. A statistical classification framework was built for diagnosing cytomegalovirus status from the catalog of TCR beta chain sequences. Here the immuneACCESS table is served through TCRdb, limited to in-frame sequences with V and J called. Missing clones are a known gap in these copies; in checked studies unresolved V genes cover under half, and the rest lacks a known reason. V and J calls and clone size are as listed in that table; D and trimming were resolved from the DNA. In all, the sample holds fewer than 250,000 clones, and around 86% of those were seen once. The ten largest clones capture approximately 1.5% of the sample. Sequencing was performed on PBMCs. This receptor was taken from a woman under 30 in good health and CMV-seronegative.

The nucleotides read TGTGCCAGCAGCCACGGGACTCCTACGACCCAGTACTTC. The translation is CASSHGTPTTQYF. The sequence is built from TRBV9 and TRBJ2-5, and the D gene may be TRBD2, 6 bases matching. The CDR3, from cysteine to phenylalanine, totals 13 residues. The retained sequence is limited to the CDR3, 39 bases, with the frame set at the first base. The trim is 4 bases for V and 7 bases for J, with a gap of 14 bases between the germline ends. CDR1 is given as SGDLS and CDR2 as YYNGEE, both from the germline V gene.